The 14 T cell receptor beta chains given below trace back to one sample, sequenced in a study of cytomegalovirus exposure and HLA in healthy donors. The PCR made use of 60 Vbeta and 13 Jbeta primers. TCRdb's table, derived via immunoSEQ multiplex PCR, lists solely in-frame clones and lacks some. The data hold around 100,000 clones, with approximately 80% observed a single time. What was sequenced was PBMCs. These receptors were taken from a man aged 25 to 45 in good health and CMV-seropositive.

The chain joins TRBV25-1 to TRBJ2-5; 12 nucleotides match TRBD1. Germline V gene sequence: CDR1 MGHDK, CDR2 SYGVNS. There are 15 residues in the CDR3. The trim removed 3 bases at V and 5 bases at J, leaving 4 bases unmatched. The CDR3 spells CASSEGQGAWETQYF. Here the CDR3 DNA reads TGTGCCAGCAGTGAGGGACAGGGGGCGTGGGAGACCCAGTACTTC.

This chain uses TRBV5-1 with TRBJ2-3; 8 nucleotides match TRBD2. The CDR3 contains 15 residues. Germline CDR1 SGHRS, CDR2 YFSETQ. The junction had 6 bases not matched to a gene; V was cut back by 4 bases and J by 2 bases. The CDR3 protein is CASSVLAGNTDTQYF. CDR3 coding DNA: TGCGCCAGCAGCGTATTAGCGGGGAACACAGATACGCAGTATTTT.

The chain joins TRBV2 to TRBJ2-1, with 8 bases fitting TRBD2. Germline loops: CDR1 SNHLY, CDR2 FYNNEI. The CDR3 is 13 residues long. V lost 8 bases, J lost 9 bases, and 9 bases stayed unmatched. CDR3 protein: CASASGTSSEQFF. CDR3 DNA: TGTGCCAGCGCTTCCGGGACTAGTAGTGAGCAGTTCTTC. Variable domain in full (rest from reference TRBV2 and TRBJ2-1): EPEVTQTPSHQVTQMGQEVILRCVPISNHLYFYWYRQILGQKVEFLVSFYNNEISEKSEIFDDQFSVERPDGSNFTLKIRSTKLEDSAMYFCASASGTSSEQFFGPGTRLTVL.

V and J are TRBV5-1 and TRBJ1-6; 9 bases are shared with TRBD1. Germline CDR1 SGHRS, CDR2 YFSETQ. Trimming cost V 4 bases and J 9 bases; bases outside gene matches: 14. CDR3 size: 17 residues. CDR3 DNA: TGCGCCAGCAGCATGGACCCGGCGTGGGACAGGGCTTCACCCCTCCACTTT. It translates to CASSMDPAWDRASPLHF.

About this clone itself: The identical CDR3 is also encoded by other nucleotide sequences in the sample. The chain is built from TRBV11-2 and TRBJ2-7; the D gene is possibly TRBD2 (5 bases). Germline V CDR1 and CDR2: SGHAT, FQNNGV. The V and J ends lost 5 bases and 2 bases respectively, with 16 bases between them. This CDR3 has 15 residues. CDR3 residues: CASSGGLSYTYEQYF. In DNA, the CDR3 is TGTGCCAGCAGCGGCGGACTGTCATATACCTACGAGCAGTACTTC.

This chain links TRBV5-1 with TRBJ1-2; maybe TRBD1 (5 bases). Germline lookup yields CDR1 SGHRS and CDR2 YFSETQ. Trimming took 4 bases from V and 6 from J, leaving 16 bases between them. The CDR3 runs to 14 residues. CDR3 in DNA: TGCGCCAGCAGCCCGCAATTGGGGGAGGATGGCTACACCTTC. Its protein product is CASSPQLGEDGYTF.

The chain employs TRBV19 and TRBJ1-5; D not resolved. V dropped 3 bases and J dropped 7 bases, with 16 bases sitting between them. CDR3 length equals 15 residues. In germline, CDR1 is LNHDA, CDR2 SQIVND (reference sequence). CDR3 in DNA: TGTGCCAGTAGTATTGATACGTCGGGTGGCCAGCCCCAGCATTTT. Translation gives CASSIDTSGGQPQHF.

The chain uses TRBV7-9 and TRBJ1-1, with 10 bases lining up with TRBD1. CDR1 is SEHNR, CDR2 FQNEAQ, per germline (reference sequence). The CDR3 contains 15 residues. V lost 4 bases to trimming and J lost 3 bases; unmatched junction nucleotides: 5. In DNA form, the CDR3 reads TGTGCCAGCAGCTGGGGGGACAGGGGAGACACTGAAGCTTTCTTT. Its translation is CASSWGDRGDTEAFF.

The V gene is TRBV7-9, the J gene TRBJ2-2, with 9 nucleotides matching TRBD2. The CDR3 has 18 amino acids. Germline lookup yields CDR1 SEHNR and CDR2 FQNEAQ (reference sequence). In nucleotides, the CDR3 is TGTTCCAACTATCTTGGACTAGCGAGAATAGAGCGCACCGGGGAGCTGTTTTTT. It encodes CSNYLGLARIERTGELFF.

This clone was counted between two and nine times. The genes are TRBV27 and TRBJ1-1; no clear D gene. Trimming stripped 3 bases from V and 1 base from J, with 9 bases between. This CDR3 is built from 14 residues. Germline V gives CDR1 MNHEY, CDR2 SMNVEV (reference sequence). The CDR3 loop is CASSFAGGNTEAFF. In nucleotides, the CDR3 is TGTGCCAGCAGTTTTGCGGGTGGGAACACTGAAGCTTTCTTT.

The chain has TRBV7-2 and TRBJ1-1; D unclear. This CDR3 has 13 residues. Per the germline V gene, CDR1 is SGHTA and CDR2 is FQGNSA. V gave up 8 bases and J gave up 2 bases, with 12 bases separating them. In DNA, the CDR3 is TGTGCCAGCTTAGGGAGGGTAAACACTGAAGCTTTCTTT. Protein: CASLGRVNTEAFF.

CDR3 DNA sequence: TGTGCCAGCAGCGTAGACGGGGTACGGGAAAAACTGTTTTTT. Amino acids: CASSVDGVREKLFF. The chain couples TRBV9 to TRBJ1-4; D call uncertain. This CDR3 is 14 amino acids long. The ends were cut back, 0 bases at V and 8 bases at J, with 11 bases in the middle. Germline CDR1 and CDR2: SGDLS and YYNGEE.

The rearrangement uses TRBV5-1 and TRBJ1-6, with 7 bases matching TRBD1. Trimming removed 5 bases from V and 6 bases from J; junction bases left unmatched: 8. The length of the CDR3 is 15 residues. Germline V gene data show CDR1 as SGHRS and CDR2 as YFSETQ. CDR3 nucleotide sequence: TGCGCCAGCAGAACAGGGGCGGGGACTAATTCACCCCTCCACTTT. As protein: CASRTGAGTNSPLHF. The variable domain in full, with the rest retrieved from reference TRBV5-1 and TRBJ1-6, is KAGVTQTPRYLIKTRGQQVTLSCSPISGHRSVSWYQQTPGQGLQFLFEYFSETQRNKGNFPGRFSGRQFSNSRSEMNVSTLELGDSALYLCASRTGAGTNSPLHFGNGTRLTVT.

The genes are TRBV5-1 and TRBJ2-1; TRBD1 agrees at 8 bases. CDR1 SGHRS and CDR2 YFSETQ come from the germline V gene. V shed 2 bases, J shed 4 bases, and the junction held 8 bases outside the gene matches. The CDR3 is 16 amino acids. CDR3 loop: CASSFRDRTNYNEQFF. CDR3 DNA: TGCGCCAGCAGCTTCAGGGACAGGACTAATTACAATGAGCAGTTCTTC.